This T cell receptor (beta chain) comes out of a study of blood T cell repertoires in COVID-19. Looking at the study overall: The analysed material was cDNA or gDNA that came from T cells, B-cell-depleted T cells, or PBMCs.

This clone was observed a few times. Germline is not matched at one junction end, which may reflect a read error. The identical CDR3 is also encoded by other nucleotide sequences in the sample. Authors' methods: Cell counts per sample came from amplifying reference gene primers. Generated by immunoSEQ multiplex PCR, the TCRdb table keeps only in-frame clones and is missing some. V and J calls and clone size are as listed in that table; D and trimming were resolved from the DNA. This table has 100,000 or so clones, roughly two thirds appearing once. This CDR3 spans 11 amino acids. Germline V lookup: CDR1 MNHNS, CDR2 SASEGT.

The chain combines TRBV6-1 with TRBJ2-1; D uncertain. Sequenced sample: peripheral blood. This TCR was recovered from a man older than 75 with acute or convalescent COVID-19. CDR3 DNA sequence: TGTGCCAGCAGCGAAGGCGATGAGCAGTTCTTC. This codes for CASSEGDEQFF.